A single sample gave rise to the 26 T cell receptor beta chains below, sequenced in a study of cytomegalovirus exposure and HLA in healthy donors (TCRdb year 2017). Library generation was performed with the immunoSEQ multiplex PCR assay. A mixture of 60 forward primers for TCR Vbeta segments and 13 reverse primers for TCR Jbeta segments was used in the multiplex PCR. TCRdb took this table from immuneACCESS and kept in-frame rearrangements with V and J called. Such tables lack part of the clones; where checked against another copy, unresolved V genes explain under half of the gap, and the rest is unexplained. This sample has some 170,000 clones in its table, and approximately 72% of those were observed once. In total, the top ten clones hold around 2.3% of the sample. The sample comprised PBMCs. The origin of the receptors is a human donor in good health.

This clone showed up many times. The J gene is TRBJ2-7, the V gene TRBV6-5, with D perhaps TRBD2 (6 bases). CDR1 and CDR2 from the germline V gene are MNHEY and SVGAGI. The CDR3 is 14 residues long. The V end was cut by 1 base, the J end by 2 bases, with 9 bases between. CDR3 nucleotide sequence: TGTGCCAGCAGTTACTGGCGGGGCGCCTACGAGCAGTACTTC. Translated: CASSYWRGAYEQYF.

This clone showed up many times. Different DNA sequences within this sample yield the same CDR3. The chain links TRBV13 to TRBJ1-1; D is undetermined. CDR3 length: 11 residues. V was cut by 8 bases and J by 3 bases, with 7 bases left in between. Germline assignment: CDR1 PRHDT and CDR2 FYEKMQ (reference sequence). CDR3 coding DNA: TGTGCCAGCTCCGGGGACACTGAAGCTTTCTTT. Translated: CASSGDTEAFF. The full variable domain, with the rest looked up from reference TRBV13 and TRBJ1-1, is AAGVIQSPRHLIKEKRETATLKCYPIPRHDTVYWYQQGPGQDPQFLISFYEKMQSDKGSIPDRFSAQQFSDYHSELNMSSLELGDSALYFCASSGDTEAFFGQGTRLTVV.

The J gene is TRBJ2-7, the V gene TRBV7-3; TRBD1 aligns across 7 bases. This CDR3 has 12 residues. Germline CDR1 and CDR2: SGHTA and FQGTGA. J gave up 5 bases and V 5 bases, and 3 bases lay outside the gene matches. The CDR3 DNA follows: TGTGCCAGCAGCATGACAGGGAACGAGCAGTACTTC. As protein: CASSMTGNEQYF. Variable domain in full (rest from reference TRBV7-3 and TRBJ2-7): GAGVSQTPSNKVTEKGKYVELRCDPISGHTALYWYRQSLGQGPEFLIYFQGTGAADDSGLPNDRFFAVRPEGSVSTLKIQRTERGDSAVYLCASSMTGNEQYFGPGTRLTVT.

The chain is built from TRBV30 and TRBJ1-5, with TRBD1 matching 11 bases. Germline CDR1 and CDR2: GTSNPN and SVGIG (reference sequence). The CDR3 length is 16 residues. J lost 2 bases, V lost 0 bases, and 3 bases had no gene match. The CDR3 sequence: CAWSVDRGPGNQPQHF. The CDR3 region has the DNA TGTGCCTGGAGTGTGGACAGGGGGCCTGGCAATCAGCCCCAGCATTTT.

V gene TRBV19 combines with J gene TRBJ1-5; maybe TRBD1 (6 bases). Trimming took 11 bases from V and 1 from J, leaving 12 bases between them. Looked up from germline, CDR1 is LNHDA and CDR2 is SQIVND (reference sequence). The CDR3 runs to 13 residues. The CDR3 nucleotides are TGTGCCGCCAGGGGATTGAGCAATCAGCCCCAGCATTTT. Amino acids: CAARGLSNQPQHF. The complete variable domain, with remaining parts taken from reference TRBV19 and TRBJ1-5, reads DGGITQSPKYLFRKEGQNVTLSCEQNLNHDAMYWYRQDPGQGLRLIYYSQIVNDFQKGDIAEGYSVSREKKESFPLTVTSAQKNPTAFYLCAARGLSNQPQHFGDGTRLSIL.

The rearrangement uses TRBV18 and TRBJ1-1; no clear D. The CDR3 sequence is 12 residues long. Germline assignment: CDR1 KGHSH and CDR2 LQKENI. Trimming removed 6 bases at V and 4 bases at J, with 9 bases between. The CDR3 reads CASSPSGTEAFF. The CDR3 coding sequence is TGTGCCAGCTCTCCCAGTGGCACTGAAGCTTTCTTT.

V is TRBV6-5 and J is TRBJ2-5, with D maybe TRBD2 (6 bases). The CDR3 extends over 13 amino acids. From germline, CDR1 is MNHEY and CDR2 SVGAGI. With 6 bases removed from V and 5 bases from J, the gap between germline ends came to 13 bases. The CDR3 is CASSPSAGETQYF. The DNA for the CDR3 is TGTGCCAGCAGCCCTAGCGCCGGGGAGACCCAGTACTTC.

The chain uses TRBV2 and TRBJ1-2; possible D gene TRBD1, 5 bases. The CDR3 sequence is 13 residues long. Trimming removed 7 bases at V and 7 bases at J, with 16 bases between. Per the germline V gene, CDR1 is SNHLY and CDR2 is FYNNEI. The CDR3 nucleotides are TGTGCCAGCAATCTGGATATAAGGGGTGGCTACACCTTC. Translation gives CASNLDIRGGYTF. Full variable domain (missing parts from reference TRBV2 and TRBJ1-2): EPEVTQTPSHQVTQMGQEVILRCVPISNHLYFYWYRQILGQKVEFLVSFYNNEISEKSEIFDDQFSVERPDGSNFTLKIRSTKLEDSAMYFCASNLDIRGGYTFGSGTRLTVV.

V gene TRBV25-1 combines with J gene TRBJ1-6, with D unclear. Germline V gene sequence: CDR1 MGHDK, CDR2 SYGVNS. V was cut by 9 bases and J by 7 bases, with 16 bases left in between. This CDR3 has 14 amino acids. The CDR3 spells CASNNRITNSPLHF. The DNA of the CDR3 is TGTGCCAGTAATAACAGAATAACCAATTCACCCCTCCACTTT.

The rearrangement links TRBV2 to TRBJ2-1; 9 bases agree with TRBD2. Trimming removed 2 bases from V and 4 bases from J; junction bases left unmatched: 9. The germline V gene encodes CDR1 SNHLY and CDR2 FYNNEI. This CDR3 contains 17 residues. This chain's CDR3 is CASSETSASGEYNEQFF. The CDR3 DNA reads TGTGCCAGCAGTGAAACGTCGGCTAGCGGGGAGTACAATGAGCAGTTCTTC.

V usage is TRBV5-1 and J usage is TRBJ1-6, with D possibly TRBD1 on 6 matching bases. CDR1 and CDR2 (germline): SGHRS, YFSETQ. This CDR3 comprises 15 residues. Trimming removed 0 bases at V and 8 bases at J, with 12 bases between. CDR3 region: CASSLGDTNYSPLHF. CDR3 bases: TGCGCCAGCAGCTTGGGGGACACTAATTATTCACCCCTCCACTTT.

The CDR3 spells CASSRRQAQDEQFF. CDR3 nucleotides: TGTGCCAGCAGCCGGCGACAAGCACAGGATGAGCAGTTCTTC. This chain uses TRBV7-3 with TRBJ2-1, with D maybe TRBD1 (5 bases). Trimming shortened V by 5 bases and J by 8 bases, and 16 bases separated the two germline ends. The CDR3 covers 14 residues. Germline V gives CDR1 SGHTA, CDR2 FQGTGA.

CDR3 nucleotide sequence: TGTGCCAGCAGTGGGACTTTCCCCTACGAGCAGTACTTC. It translates to CASSGTFPYEQYF. The chain links TRBV2 to TRBJ2-7; a possible D gene is TRBD2 (5 bases). Germline V gene lookup returns CDR1 SNHLY and CDR2 FYNNEI. The CDR3 has 13 residues. The V and J ends lost 4 bases and 2 bases respectively, with 9 bases between them.

This chain links TRBV25-1 with TRBJ2-5; tentative D call: TRBD2 (7 bases). The J call may be faulty, since TRBJ2-7 better matches the DNA end. Per germline, CDR1 MGHDK and CDR2 SYGVNS. This CDR3 is 16 amino acids long. Here the CDR3 DNA reads TGTGCCAGCAGTACGACGGGGGGCAGGGGAGGGGACGAGCAGTACTTC. Translated: CASSTTGGRGGDEQYF.

The chain has TRBV30 and TRBJ1-3; 7 positions agree with TRBD1. Germline CDR1 reads GTSNPN; CDR2 reads SVGIG (reference sequence). This CDR3 region has 14 residues. With 5 bases clipped from V and 2 bases from J, the junction kept 6 bases outside the gene matches. This CDR3 is CAWDRVSAGNTIYF. Written as DNA, the CDR3 is TGTGCCTGGGACAGGGTCTCTGCTGGAAACACCATATATTTT.

The V gene is TRBV19, the J gene TRBJ2-2; 8 bases line up with TRBD1. This CDR3 contains 18 residues. J gave up 4 bases and V 10 bases, and 20 bases lay outside the gene matches. Germline lookup yields CDR1 LNHDA and CDR2 SQIVND (reference sequence). CDR3 amino acids: CATERRDRRILRTGELFF. The CDR3 bases are TGTGCCACCGAACGCCGGGACAGGCGAATTCTGCGCACCGGGGAGCTGTTTTTT.

J is TRBJ2-6 and V is TRBV4-1; 7 nucleotides align to TRBD1. Losses at the gene ends were 3 bases for V and 1 base for J; bases not matched to a gene: 12. Per germline, CDR1 MGHRA and CDR2 YSYEKL. This CDR3 comprises 19 residues. CDR3 sequence: CASSQGAPGTASGANVLTF. In DNA form, the CDR3 reads TGCGCCAGCAGCCAGGGGGCGCCAGGGACAGCATCTGGGGCCAACGTCCTGACTTTC.

The chain is built from TRBV7-9 and TRBJ1-1; TRBD1 agrees at 9 bases. This CDR3 is built from 17 residues. Germline-derived CDR1 and CDR2 are SEHNR and FQNEAQ (reference sequence). The J segment lost 1 base and the V segment lost 3 bases, leaving 9 bases of the junction unmatched. CDR3 in DNA: TGTGCCAGCAGCTTTGACAGGGGGGGGAGATCGAACACTGAAGCTTTCTTT. Amino acid sequence: CASSFDRGGRSNTEAFF. Together with reference TRBV7-9 and TRBJ1-1, the CDR3 gives the full variable domain: DTGVSQNPRHKITKRGQNVTFRCDPISEHNRLYWYRQTLGQGPEFLTYFQNEAQLEKSRLLSDRFSAERPKGSFSTLEIQRTEQGDSAMYLCASSFDRGGRSNTEAFFGQGTRLTVV.

The rearrangement links TRBV7-3 to TRBJ2-7, with 8 bases matching TRBD2. CDR3 length equals 15 residues. The germline CDR1 and CDR2 sequences are SGHTA and FQGTGA. The junction had 4 bases not matched to a gene; V was cut back by 1 base and J by 2 bases. CDR3 DNA: TGTGCCAGCAGCTTAATAGGAGCGGGGGCCTACGAGCAGTACTTC. It translates to CASSLIGAGAYEQYF.

The chain employs TRBV13 and TRBJ2-7, with 8 bases lining up with TRBD2. Looked up from germline, CDR1 is PRHDT and CDR2 is FYEKMQ (reference sequence). This CDR3 contains 12 residues. With V trimmed by 4 bases and J by 7 bases, 3 bases remained unmatched. DNA of the CDR3: TGTGCCAGCAGCTCGGGACTAGGGGAGCAGTACTTC. Protein product: CASSSGLGEQYF.

V usage is TRBV7-2 and J usage is TRBJ2-1, with unresolved D. The germline CDR1 and CDR2 sequences are SGHTA and FQGNSA. CDR3 length: 11 residues. The V gene lost 5 bases and the J gene lost 9 bases, with 8 bases spanning the gap. The CDR3 reads CASSQTGEQFF. Here the CDR3 DNA reads TGTGCCAGCAGCCAGACTGGTGAGCAGTTCTTC.

The genes are TRBV7-3 and TRBJ2-5; 10 nucleotides match TRBD1. The CDR3 spans 15 residues. J lost 4 bases, V lost 5 bases, and 7 bases had no gene match. Germline assignment: CDR1 SGHTA and CDR2 FQGTGA. The CDR3 here is CASSPRQGAGETQYF. The DNA for the CDR3 is TGTGCCAGCAGCCCGAGACAGGGGGCTGGAGAGACCCAGTACTTC.

The chain uses TRBV30 and TRBJ2-1; D call uncertain. There are 11 residues in the CDR3. The germline V and J ends were trimmed by 0 bases and 7 bases, with 4 bases remaining between them. Germline lookup yields CDR1 GTSNPN and CDR2 SVGIG (reference sequence). CDR3 bases: TGTGCCTGGAGTGTACTTAATGAGCAGTTCTTC. Its protein is CAWSVLNEQFF.

This chain joins TRBV11-1 and TRBJ1-2; TRBD1 matches 8 bases. Germline loops: CDR1 SGHAT, CDR2 FQDESV (reference sequence). Trimming cost V 5 bases and J 3 bases; bases outside gene matches: 5. This CDR3 has 14 amino acids. The CDR3 loop reads CASSLEQGDYGYTF. DNA of the CDR3: TGTGCCAGCAGCCTCGAACAGGGGGACTATGGCTACACCTTC.

This chain's CDR3 is CASSLPGRGGGYTF. CDR3 in DNA: TGTGCCAGCAGTCTTCCGGGACGGGGAGGTGGCTACACCTTC. V is TRBV6-1 and J is TRBJ1-2; a possible D gene is TRBD1 (5 bases). The germline CDR1 and CDR2 sequences are MNHNS and SASEGT. V was pared by 5 bases and J by 7 bases, with 17 bases between. The CDR3 spans 14 residues.

This rearrangement joins TRBV19 to TRBJ1-1; 9 nucleotides match TRBD1. Trimming cost V 1 base and J 1 base; bases outside gene matches: 4. Germline CDR1 and CDR2: LNHDA and SQIVND (reference sequence). The CDR3 consists of 16 residues. Here the CDR3 DNA reads TGTGCCAGTAGTATAGGCTGGGACAGGGCGAACACTGAAGCTTTCTTT. Translating gives CASSIGWDRANTEAFF.